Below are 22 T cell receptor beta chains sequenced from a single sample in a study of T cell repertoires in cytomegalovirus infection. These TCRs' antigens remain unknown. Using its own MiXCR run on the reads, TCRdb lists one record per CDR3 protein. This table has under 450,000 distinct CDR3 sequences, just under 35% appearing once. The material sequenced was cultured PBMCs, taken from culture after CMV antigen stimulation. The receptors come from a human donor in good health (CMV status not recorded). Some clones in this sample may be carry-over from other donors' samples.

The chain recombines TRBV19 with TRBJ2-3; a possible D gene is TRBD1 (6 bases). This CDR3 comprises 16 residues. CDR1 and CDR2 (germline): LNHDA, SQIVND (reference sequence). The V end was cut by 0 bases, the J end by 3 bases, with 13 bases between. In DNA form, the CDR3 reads TGTGCCAGTAGTATAGACCAGGGGCGAGATACAGATACGCAGTATTTT. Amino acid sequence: CASSIDQGRDTDTQYF.

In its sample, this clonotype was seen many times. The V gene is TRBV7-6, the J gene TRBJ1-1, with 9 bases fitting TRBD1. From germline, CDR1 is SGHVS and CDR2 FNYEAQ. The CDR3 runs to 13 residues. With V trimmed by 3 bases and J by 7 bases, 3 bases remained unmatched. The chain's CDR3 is CASSLGTGREAFF. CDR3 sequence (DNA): TGTGCCAGCAGCTTGGGGACAGGGCGTGAAGCTTTCTTT.

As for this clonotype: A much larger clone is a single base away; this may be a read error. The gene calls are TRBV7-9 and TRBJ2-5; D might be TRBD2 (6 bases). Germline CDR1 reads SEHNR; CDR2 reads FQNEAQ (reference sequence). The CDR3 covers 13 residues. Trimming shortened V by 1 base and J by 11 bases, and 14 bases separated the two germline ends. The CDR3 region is CASSLVAVRVQYF. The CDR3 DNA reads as TGTGCCAGCAGCTTAGTAGCGGTCAGGGTGCAGTACTTC.

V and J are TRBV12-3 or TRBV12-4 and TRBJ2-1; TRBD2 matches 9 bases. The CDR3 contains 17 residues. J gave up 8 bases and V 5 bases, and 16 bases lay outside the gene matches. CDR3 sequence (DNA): TGTGCCAGCAGTGTGTCTAGGGCTAGCGGGGTGCAGGATGAGCAGTTCTTC. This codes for CASSVSRASGVQDEQFF.

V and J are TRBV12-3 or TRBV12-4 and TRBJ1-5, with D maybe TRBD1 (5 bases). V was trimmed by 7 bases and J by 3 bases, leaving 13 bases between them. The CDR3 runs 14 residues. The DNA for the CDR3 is TGTGCCAGCAATACGGGACCTAACAATCAGCCCCAGCATTTT. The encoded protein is CASNTGPNNQPQHF.

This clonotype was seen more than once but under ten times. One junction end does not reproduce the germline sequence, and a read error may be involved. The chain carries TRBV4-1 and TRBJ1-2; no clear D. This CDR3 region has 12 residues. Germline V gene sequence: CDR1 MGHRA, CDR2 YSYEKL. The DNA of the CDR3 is TGTGCCAGCAGCCAAGATCGGGGTGGCTACACCTTC. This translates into CASSQDRGGYTF.

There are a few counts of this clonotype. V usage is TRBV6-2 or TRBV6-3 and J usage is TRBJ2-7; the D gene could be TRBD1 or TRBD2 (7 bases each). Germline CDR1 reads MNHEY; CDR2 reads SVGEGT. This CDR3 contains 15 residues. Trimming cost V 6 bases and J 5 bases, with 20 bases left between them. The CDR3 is CASSPRGRGLHEQYF. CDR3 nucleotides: TGTGCCAGCAGCCCCCGGGGGAGGGGGCTCCACGAGCAGTACTTC.

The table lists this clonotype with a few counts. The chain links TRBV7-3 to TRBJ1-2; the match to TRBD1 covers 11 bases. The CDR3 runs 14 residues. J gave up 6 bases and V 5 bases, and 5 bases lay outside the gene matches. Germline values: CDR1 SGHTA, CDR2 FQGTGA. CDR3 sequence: CASSAGTGGDGYTF. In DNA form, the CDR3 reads TGTGCCAGCAGCGCCGGGACAGGGGGAGATGGCTACACCTTC.

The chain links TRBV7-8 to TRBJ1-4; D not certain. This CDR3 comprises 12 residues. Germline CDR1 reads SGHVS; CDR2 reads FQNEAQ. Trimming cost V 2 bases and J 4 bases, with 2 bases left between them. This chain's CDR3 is CASSLFNEKLFF. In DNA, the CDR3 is TGTGCCAGCAGCTTATTTAATGAAAAACTGTTTTTT.

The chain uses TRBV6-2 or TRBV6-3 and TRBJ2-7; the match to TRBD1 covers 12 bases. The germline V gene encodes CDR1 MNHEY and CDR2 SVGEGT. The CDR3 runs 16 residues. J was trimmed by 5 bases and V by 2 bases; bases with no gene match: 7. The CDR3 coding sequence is TGTGCCAGCAGTTACGGAGGGGGACAGGGGGCTCACGAGCAGTACGTC. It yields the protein CASSYGGGQGAHEQYV.

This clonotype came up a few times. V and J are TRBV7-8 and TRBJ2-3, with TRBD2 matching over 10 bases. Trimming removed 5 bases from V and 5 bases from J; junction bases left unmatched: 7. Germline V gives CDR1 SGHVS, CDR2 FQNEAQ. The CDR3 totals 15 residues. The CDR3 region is CASSPSSGRKDTQYF. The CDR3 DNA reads TGTGCCAGCAGCCCATCTAGCGGGAGAAAAGATACGCAGTATTTT. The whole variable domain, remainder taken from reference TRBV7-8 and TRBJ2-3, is GAGVSQSPRYKVAKRGQDVALRCDPISGHVSLFWYQQALGQGPEFLTYFQNEAQLDKSGLPSDRFFAERPEGSVSTLKIQRTQQEDSAVYLCASSPSSGRKDTQYFGPGTRLTVL.

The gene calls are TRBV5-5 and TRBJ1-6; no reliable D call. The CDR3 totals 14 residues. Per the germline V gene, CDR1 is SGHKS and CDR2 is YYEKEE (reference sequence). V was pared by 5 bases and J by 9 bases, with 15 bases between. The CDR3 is CASRRELPLSPLHF. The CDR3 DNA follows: TGTGCCAGCAGGAGGGAGTTGCCCCTTTCACCCCTCCACTTT.

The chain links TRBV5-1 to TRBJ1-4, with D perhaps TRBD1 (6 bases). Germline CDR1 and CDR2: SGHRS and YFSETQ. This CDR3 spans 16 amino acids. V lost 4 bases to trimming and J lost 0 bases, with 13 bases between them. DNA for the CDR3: TGCGCCAGCAGCCTCGGACAGTACACAACTAATGAAAAACTGTTTTTT. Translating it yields CASSLGQYTTNEKLFF.

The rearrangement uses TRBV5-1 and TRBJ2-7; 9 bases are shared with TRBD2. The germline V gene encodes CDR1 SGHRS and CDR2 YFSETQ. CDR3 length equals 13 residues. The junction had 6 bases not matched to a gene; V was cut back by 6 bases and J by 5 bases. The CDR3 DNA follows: TGCGCCAGCAACCCTAGCGGGATTGACGAGCAGTACTTC. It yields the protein CASNPSGIDEQYF.

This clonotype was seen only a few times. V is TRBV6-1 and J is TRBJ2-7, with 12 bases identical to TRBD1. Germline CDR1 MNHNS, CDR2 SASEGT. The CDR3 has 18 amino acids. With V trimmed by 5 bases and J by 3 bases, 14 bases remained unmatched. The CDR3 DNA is TGTGCCAGCAGTCGGGGACAGGGGGCCCTAGCGGGTGACTACGAGCAGTACTTC. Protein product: CASSRGQGALAGDYEQYF.

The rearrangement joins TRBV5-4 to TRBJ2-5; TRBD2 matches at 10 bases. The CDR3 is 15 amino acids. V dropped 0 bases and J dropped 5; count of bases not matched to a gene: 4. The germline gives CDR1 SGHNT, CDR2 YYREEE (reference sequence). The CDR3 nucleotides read TGTGCCAGCAGCTTGGCTAGCGGGAGTACGGAGACCCAGTACTTC. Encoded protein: CASSLASGSTETQYF.

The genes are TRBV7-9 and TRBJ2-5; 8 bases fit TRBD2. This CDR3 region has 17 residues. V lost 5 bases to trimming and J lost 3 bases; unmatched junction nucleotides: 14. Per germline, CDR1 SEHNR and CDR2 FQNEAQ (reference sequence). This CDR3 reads CASSPTAGGRPKETQYF. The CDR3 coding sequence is TGTGCCAGCAGCCCTACGGCGGGAGGTCGCCCCAAAGAGACCCAGTACTTC.

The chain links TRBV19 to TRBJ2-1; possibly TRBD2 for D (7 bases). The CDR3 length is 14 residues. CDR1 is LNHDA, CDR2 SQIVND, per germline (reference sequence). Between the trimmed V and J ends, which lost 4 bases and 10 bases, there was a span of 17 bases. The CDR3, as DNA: TGTGCCAGTAGTAGACGGGGGCTAGCGGACGAGCAGTTCTTC. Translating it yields CASSRRGLADEQFF.

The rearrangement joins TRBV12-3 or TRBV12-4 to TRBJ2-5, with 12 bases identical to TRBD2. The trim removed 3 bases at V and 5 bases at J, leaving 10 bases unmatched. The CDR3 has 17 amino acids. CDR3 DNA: TGTGCCAGCAGTTTTGGGAGTCGACTAGCGGGAGTTGAGACCCAGTACTTC. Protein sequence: CASSFGSRLAGVETQYF.

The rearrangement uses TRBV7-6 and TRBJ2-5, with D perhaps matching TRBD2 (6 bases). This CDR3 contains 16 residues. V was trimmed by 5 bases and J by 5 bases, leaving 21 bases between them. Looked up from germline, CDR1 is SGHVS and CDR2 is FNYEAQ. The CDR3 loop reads CASSENTGLPGETQYF. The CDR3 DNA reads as TGTGCCAGCAGCGAAAATACGGGACTGCCAGGCGAGACCCAGTACTTC.

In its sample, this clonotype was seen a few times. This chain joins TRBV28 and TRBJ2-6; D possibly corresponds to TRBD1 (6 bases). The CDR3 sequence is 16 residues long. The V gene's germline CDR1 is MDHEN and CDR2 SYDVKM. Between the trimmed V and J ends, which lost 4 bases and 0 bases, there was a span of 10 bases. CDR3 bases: TGTGCCAGCAGTTCCCAGGGGTCCTCTGGGGCCAACGTCCTGACTTTC. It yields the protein CASSSQGSSGANVLTF.

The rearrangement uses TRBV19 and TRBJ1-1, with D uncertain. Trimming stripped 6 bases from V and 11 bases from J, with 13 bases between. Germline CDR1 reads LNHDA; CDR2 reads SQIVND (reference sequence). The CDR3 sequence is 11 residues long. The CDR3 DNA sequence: TGTGCCAGTAGAAGACATAACGTGGCTTTCTTT. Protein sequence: CASRRHNVAFF.